The present T cell receptor beta chain was sequenced within a study of sequential checkpoint blockade in melanoma (dated by TCRdb to between 2018 and 2020). About the full investigation: Patients were assigned by 1:1 randomization to either first-line nivolumab followed by ipilimumab (arm A) or ipilimumab followed by nivolumab (arm B). Both trial sequences were followed by maintenance nivolumab. General conclusions and limits of the study: Validation of the response-prediction model combining TCR metrics and mutation burden is needed in larger, independent patient cohorts.

The immunoSEQ Assay was used to immunosequence TCRbeta CDR3 regions from genomic DNA. Genomic DNA was amplified by bias-controlled multiplex PCR before high-throughput sequencing. On the study's bioinformatics: To quantify the absolute abundance of each unique TCRbeta CDR3 region, the sequences were collapsed and filtered. Clonality, defined as 1 minus Pielou's evenness, was calculated using productive rearrangements only. Clones with significantly greater frequencies in on-treatment versus baseline samples were identified using a previously published method. TCRdb stores this immuneACCESS table with in-frame sequences only. Part of the clones is absent; in the studies checked, under half of the shortfall reflects unresolved V genes, and no reason is known for the rest. V and J calls and clone size are as listed in that table; D and trimming were resolved from the DNA. Across this sample there are roughly 30,000 clones, with approximately 77% seen only once. The ten largest make up 15% to 20% of the sample.

The treatment or condition label of this sample denotes: randomized to nivolumab then ipilimumab (arm A) or the reverse (arm B). None of the patients in the trial had previously been given DNA-damaging chemotherapy. A FACS Aria II flow cytometer was used to sort live CD3+CD8+ cells that were negative for CD19 and CD56 from thawed PBMCs. Samples came from patients with melanoma in CheckMate 064, a randomized, open-label phase II trial of sequential checkpoint blockade. Peripheral blood mononuclear cells were collected by leukapheresis, purified using Ficoll-Paque, and frozen in human serum containing 10% DMSO. Right after sorting, the blood CD3+CD8+ cells were verified to be >95% pure, and DNA extraction followed. V gives up 7 bases and J gives up 1 base, and the segment between their germline ends measures 16 bases. The germline V gene supplies CDR1 MDHEN and CDR2 SYDVKM. Counted from cysteine to phenylalanine, this CDR3 has 15 amino acids. Of all the DNA, just the CDR3 is kept, 45 bases in frame from base 1.

This clone is categorized as medium-sized (0.01 to 0.1%). Its antigen is still unknown. Base-call qualities are not available, and no considerably larger clone is one nucleotide away. Here the chain combines TRBV28 and TRBJ1-1; TRBD1 is perhaps the D gene, given 6 matching bases. The specimen comprised CD8+ T cells sorted from blood (inferred from file names), sampled from a patient given nivolumab and ipilimumab in sequence. The clonotype originates from a human donor with melanoma. The CDR3 reads CASNLPGHQNTEAFF. The DNA sequence follows: TGTGCCAGCAATCTACCGGGACACCAGAACACTGAAGCTTTCTTT.